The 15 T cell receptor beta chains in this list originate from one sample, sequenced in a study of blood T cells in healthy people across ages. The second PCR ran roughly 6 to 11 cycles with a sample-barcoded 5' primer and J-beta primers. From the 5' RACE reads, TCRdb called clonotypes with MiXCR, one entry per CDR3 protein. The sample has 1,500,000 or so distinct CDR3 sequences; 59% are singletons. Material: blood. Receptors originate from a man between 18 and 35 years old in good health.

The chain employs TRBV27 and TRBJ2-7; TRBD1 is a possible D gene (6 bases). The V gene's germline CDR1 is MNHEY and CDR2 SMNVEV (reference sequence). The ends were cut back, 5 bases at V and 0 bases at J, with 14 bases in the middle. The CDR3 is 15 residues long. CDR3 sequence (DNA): TGTGCCAGCAGTCGCTCCCGGGACAACTCCTACGAGCAGTACTTC. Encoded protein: CASSRSRDNSYEQYF.

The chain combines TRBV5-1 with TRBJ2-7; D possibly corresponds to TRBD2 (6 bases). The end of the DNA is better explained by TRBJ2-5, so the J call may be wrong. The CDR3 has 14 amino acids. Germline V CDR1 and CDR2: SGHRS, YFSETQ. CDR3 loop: CASSPRIGGETQYF. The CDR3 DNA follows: TGCGCCAGCAGCCCTAGGATTGGGGGGGAGACCCAGTACTTC.

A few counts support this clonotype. DNA for the CDR3: TGTGCCAGAAATCCCTCCGGGACAGGGGATGACTACGAGCAGTACTTC. Translated: CARNPSGTGDDYEQYF. This rearrangement joins TRBV21-1 to TRBJ2-7; the listed D gene, TRBD1, was not tested against the DNA. TRBV21-1 has pseudogene status. The CDR3 has 16 amino acids.

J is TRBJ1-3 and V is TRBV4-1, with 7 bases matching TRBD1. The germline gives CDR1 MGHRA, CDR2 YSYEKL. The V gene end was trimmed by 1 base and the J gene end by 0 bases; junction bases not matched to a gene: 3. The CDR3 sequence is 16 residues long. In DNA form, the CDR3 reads TGCGCCAGCAGCCAAGGGGGACAGATCTCTGGAAACACCATATATTTT. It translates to CASSQGGQISGNTIYF.

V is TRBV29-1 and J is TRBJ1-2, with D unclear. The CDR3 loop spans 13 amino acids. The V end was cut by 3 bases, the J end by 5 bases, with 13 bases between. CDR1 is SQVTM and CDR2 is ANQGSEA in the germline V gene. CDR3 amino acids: CSVEAGPFYGYTF. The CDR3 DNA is TGCAGCGTTGAGGCCGGTCCTTTTTATGGCTACACCTTC.

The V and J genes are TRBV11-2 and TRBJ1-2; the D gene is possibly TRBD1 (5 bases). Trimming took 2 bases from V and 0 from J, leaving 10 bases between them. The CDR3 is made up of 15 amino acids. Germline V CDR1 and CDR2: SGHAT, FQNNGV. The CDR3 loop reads CASSLRGVANYGYTF. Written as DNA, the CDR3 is TGTGCCAGCAGCTTAAGAGGGGTCGCTAACTATGGCTACACCTTC.

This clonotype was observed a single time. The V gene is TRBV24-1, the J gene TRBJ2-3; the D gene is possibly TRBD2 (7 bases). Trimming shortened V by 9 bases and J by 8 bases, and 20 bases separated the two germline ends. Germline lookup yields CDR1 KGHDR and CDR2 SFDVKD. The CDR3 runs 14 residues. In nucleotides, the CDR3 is TGTGCCACCCAGGGCGGGGGCTCCCGGCGTACGCAGTATTTT. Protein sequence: CATQGGGSRRTQYF.

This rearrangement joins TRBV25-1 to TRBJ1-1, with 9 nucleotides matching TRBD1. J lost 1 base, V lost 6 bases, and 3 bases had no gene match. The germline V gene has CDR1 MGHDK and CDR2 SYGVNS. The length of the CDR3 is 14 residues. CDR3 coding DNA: TGTGCCAGCAGCGGGACAGGGAGGAACACTGAAGCTTTCTTT. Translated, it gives CASSGTGRNTEAFF.

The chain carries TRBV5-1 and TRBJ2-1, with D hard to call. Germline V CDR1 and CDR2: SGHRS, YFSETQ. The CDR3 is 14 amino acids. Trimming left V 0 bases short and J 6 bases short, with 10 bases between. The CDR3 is CASSLAGVSNEQFF. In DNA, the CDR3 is TGCGCCAGCAGCTTGGCCGGTGTGAGCAATGAGCAGTTCTTC.

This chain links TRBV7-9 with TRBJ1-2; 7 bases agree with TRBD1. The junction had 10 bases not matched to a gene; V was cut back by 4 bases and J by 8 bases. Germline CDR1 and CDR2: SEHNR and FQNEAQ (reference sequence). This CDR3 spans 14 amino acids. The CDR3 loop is CASSSILTGSGYTF. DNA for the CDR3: TGTGCCAGCAGCTCCATACTGACAGGGAGCGGCTACACCTTC.

The CDR3 DNA sequence: TGTGCCAGCAGCCCGGGACAGGGGGCCTCCGGGGAGCTGTTTTTT. Protein sequence: CASSPGQGASGELFF. The chain has TRBV6-5 and TRBJ2-2, with 12 bases aligning to TRBD1. CDR1 is MNHEY, CDR2 SVGAGI, per germline. J lost 6 bases, V lost 6 bases, and 5 bases had no gene match. The CDR3 is 15 amino acids.

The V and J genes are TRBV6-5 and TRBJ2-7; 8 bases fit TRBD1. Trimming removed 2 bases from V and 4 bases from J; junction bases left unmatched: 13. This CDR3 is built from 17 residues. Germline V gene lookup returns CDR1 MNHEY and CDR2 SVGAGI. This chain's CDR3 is CASSYRWTGQGGYEQYF. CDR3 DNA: TGTGCCAGCAGTTACCGGTGGACCGGACAGGGAGGTTACGAGCAGTACTTC.

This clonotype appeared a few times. CDR3 sequence: CSHPHPVWNEQFF. As DNA, the CDR3 is TGCAGCCACCCGCACCCTGTTTGGAATGAGCAGTTCTTC. V gene TRBV29-1 combines with J gene TRBJ2-1, with D uncertain. This CDR3 region has 13 residues. CDR1 is SQVTM and CDR2 is ANQGSEA in the germline V gene. With 8 bases removed from V and 7 bases from J, the gap between germline ends came to 18 bases.

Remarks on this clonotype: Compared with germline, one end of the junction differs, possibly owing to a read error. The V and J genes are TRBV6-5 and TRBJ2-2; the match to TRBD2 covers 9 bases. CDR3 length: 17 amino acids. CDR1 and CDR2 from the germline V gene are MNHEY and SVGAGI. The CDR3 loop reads CASGYRPSGKITGELFF. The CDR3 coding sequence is TGTGCCAGCGGTTACCGCCCTAGCGGGAAGATCACCGGGGAGCTGTTTTTT.

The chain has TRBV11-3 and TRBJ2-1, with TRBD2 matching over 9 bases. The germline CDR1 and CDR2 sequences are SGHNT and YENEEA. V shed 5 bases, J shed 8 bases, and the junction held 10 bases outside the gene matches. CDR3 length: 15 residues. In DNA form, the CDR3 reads TGTGCCAGCAGCCGTTATAGCGGGAGTATCGATGAGCAGTTCTTC. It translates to CASSRYSGSIDEQFF.